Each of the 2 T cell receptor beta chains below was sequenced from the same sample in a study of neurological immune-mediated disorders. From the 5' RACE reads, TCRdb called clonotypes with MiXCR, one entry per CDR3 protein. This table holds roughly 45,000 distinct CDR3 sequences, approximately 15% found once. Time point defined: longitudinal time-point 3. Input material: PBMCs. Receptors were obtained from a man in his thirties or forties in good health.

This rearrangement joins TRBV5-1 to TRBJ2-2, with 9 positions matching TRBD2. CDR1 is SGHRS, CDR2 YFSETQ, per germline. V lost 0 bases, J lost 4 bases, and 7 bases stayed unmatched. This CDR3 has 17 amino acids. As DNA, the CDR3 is TGCGCCAGCAGCTTGGATAGCGGGAGAGAACTCACCGGGGAGCTGTTTTTT. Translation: CASSLDSGRELTGELFF.

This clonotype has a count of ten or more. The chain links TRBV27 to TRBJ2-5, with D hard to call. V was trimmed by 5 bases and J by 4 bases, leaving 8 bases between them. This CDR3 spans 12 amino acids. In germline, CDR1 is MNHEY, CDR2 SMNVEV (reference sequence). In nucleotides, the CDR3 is TGTGCCAGCAGTGCCCAACGAGAGACCCAGTACTTC. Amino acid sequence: CASSAQRETQYF.